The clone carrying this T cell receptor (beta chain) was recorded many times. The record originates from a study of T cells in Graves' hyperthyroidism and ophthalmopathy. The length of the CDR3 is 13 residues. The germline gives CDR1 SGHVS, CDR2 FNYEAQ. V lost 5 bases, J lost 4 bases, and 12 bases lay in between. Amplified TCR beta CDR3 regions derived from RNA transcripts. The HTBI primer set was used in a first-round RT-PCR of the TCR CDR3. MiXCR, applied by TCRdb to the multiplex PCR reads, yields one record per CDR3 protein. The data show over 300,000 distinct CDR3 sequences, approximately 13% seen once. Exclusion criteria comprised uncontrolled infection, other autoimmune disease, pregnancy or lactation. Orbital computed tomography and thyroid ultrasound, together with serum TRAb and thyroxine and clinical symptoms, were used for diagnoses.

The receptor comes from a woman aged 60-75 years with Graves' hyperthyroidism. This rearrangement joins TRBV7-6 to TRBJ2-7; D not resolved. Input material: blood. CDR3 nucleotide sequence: TGTGCCAGCAGCCGCTATGGGGAATACGAGCAGTACTTC. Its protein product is CASSRYGEYEQYF.